This is a list of T cell receptor beta chains from one sample in a study of T cells in Graves' hyperthyroidism and ophthalmopathy. TCRdb re-analysed the multiplex PCR reads in MiXCR, keeping a single row per CDR3 protein. This repertoire shows roughly 750,000 distinct CDR3 sequences, about a sixth found once; its top ten account for around 8%. Sequenced material: blood. Source of these receptors: a man between 18 and 35 years old with Graves' hyperthyroidism. Both conserved end residues are trimmed from each CDR3.

>TRBJ1-5|TRBV5-1
ASSPDGTSNQPQH
>TRBJ2-3|TRBV7-2
ASSSGLAGGSDTQY
>TRBJ1-2|TRBV6-2/TRBV6-3
ASIRKGGYYGYT
>TRBJ2-5|TRBV28
ASSIPGQQETQY
>TRBJ1-1|TRBV3-1
ASSERQGRGTEAF
>TRBJ2-7|TRBV28
ASSFPYKGRSILSYEQY
>TRBJ2-7|TRBV28
ASSRQTSSYEQY
>TRBJ1-1|TRBV28
ASRIDSLLEAF
>TRBJ1-1|TRBV19
ASSFRRTLNVNTEAF
>TRBJ2-3|TRBV12-5
ASGLWQGGTQY
>TRBJ1-6|TRBV5-6
ASRSDRGVKASPLH
>TRBJ2-3|TRBV9
ASSVEDLPTDTQY
>TRBJ2-7|TRBV20-1
SASLTGNEQY
>TRBJ1-5|TRBV20-1
SAKRADGSYQPQH